This is a list of T cell receptor beta chains from one sample in a study of T cell responses to AZD1222 COVID-19 vaccine. Assay used: immunoSEQ multiplex PCR; TCRdb lists only in-frame clones, some missing. The sample carries 100,000 to 150,000 clones, 90% recorded once. This material consisted of peripheral blood, taken on day 0 of AZD1222 vaccination. All receptors come from an adult in good health. Both conserved end residues are part of each CDR3. The D gene is left open where the match is weak. Size tells how often a clone was seen (once, few, many) or the class of an expanded clone, and some rows leave it out.

size	V	J	D	CDR3	DNA
.	TRBV5-6	TRBJ1-1	.	CASSLDRLWTDEAFF	TGTGCCAGCAGCTTGGACCGATTGTGGACTGACGAAGCTTTCTTT
.	TRBV9	TRBJ2-2	.	CASSVVGSTGELFF	TGTGCCAGCAGCGTAGTGGGGTCGACCGGGGAGCTGTTTTTT
.	TRBV30	TRBJ1-5	.	CAWSTDSNQPQHF	TGTGCCTGGAGTACAGATAGCAATCAGCCCCAGCATTTT
.	TRBV7-9	TRBJ1-3	TRBD1	CASSLADRAYSGNTIYF	TGTGCCAGCAGCTTAGCGGACAGGGCTTACTCTGGAAACACCATATATTTT
.	TRBV19	TRBJ2-5	TRBD2	CATRSSHGGQETQYF	TGTGCCACCCGATCATCCCACGGGGGGCAAGAGACCCAGTACTTC
.	TRBV4-3	TRBJ2-1	TRBD2	CASSQAAGGYNEQFF	TGCGCCAGCAGCCAAGCTGCGGGAGGGTACAATGAGCAGTTCTTC
.	TRBV30	TRBJ1-5	TRBD1	CAWDTGASSNQPQHF	TGTGCCTGGGATACAGGGGCCTCTAGCAATCAGCCCCAGCATTTT
few	TRBV30	TRBJ1-1	.	CAWRGTSEAFF	TGTGCCTGGAGAGGGACAAGCGAAGCTTTCTTT
.	TRBV6-5	TRBJ2-1	.	CASMSRAGRINEQFF	TGTGCCAGCATGAGCAGGGCGGGGAGGATCAATGAGCAGTTCTTC
.	TRBV3-1/TRBV3-2	TRBJ2-1	TRBD2	CASSQDLGASGDQGEQFF	TGTGCCAGCAGCCAAGATCTAGGGGCTAGCGGGGATCAAGGGGAGCAGTTCTTC
.	TRBV7-2	TRBJ1-5	TRBD1	CASGRQGGNQPQHF	TGTGCCAGCGGGAGACAGGGGGGCAATCAGCCCCAGCATTTT
.	TRBV19	TRBJ1-4	.	CASSTSGEAGGRLFF	TGTGCCAGTAGTACCAGCGGGGAGGCTGGCGGCAGACTGTTTTTT
.	TRBV5-6	TRBJ1-1	.	CASSLAGALNTEAFF	TGTGCCAGCAGCTTGGCCGGGGCACTGAACACTGAAGCTTTCTTT
once	TRBV4-2	TRBJ1-2	.	CASSQETGYTF	TGTGCCAGCAGCCAAGAAACGGGCTACACCTTC
.	TRBV5-4	TRBJ2-2	TRBD1	CASSQIRQGGELFF	TGTGCCAGCAGCCAGATCCGACAGGGCGGGGAGCTGTTTTTT
.	TRBV12-3/TRBV12-4	TRBJ1-2	.	CASSQAGGYGYTF	TGTGCCAGCAGCCAAGCGGGGGGCTATGGCTACACCTTC
once	TRBV19	TRBJ2-1	TRBD2	CASSTGLAGHNEQFF	TGTGCCAGTAGTACGGGACTAGCGGGACACAATGAGCAGTTCTTC
.	TRBV2	TRBJ1-2	.	CASSDRTNYGYTF	TGTGCCAGCAGTGACAGGACTAACTATGGCTACACCTTC
.	TRBV18	TRBJ1-2	TRBD1	CASSIAAGTGYGYTF	TGTGCCAGCTCAATCGCCGCCGGGACAGGGTATGGCTACACCTTC
once	TRBV10-3	TRBJ1-1	TRBD1	CAISEYRGMGAFF	TGTGCCATCAGTGAGTACAGGGGAATGGGTGCTTTCTTT
once	TRBV5-4	TRBJ2-6	.	CASSQQGHSGANVLTF	TGTGCCAGCAGCCAACAGGGACACTCTGGGGCCAACGTCCTGACTTTC
.	TRBV11-1	TRBJ1-1	.	CASSVQAANTEAFF	TGTGCCAGCAGCGTGCAGGCAGCCAACACTGAAGCTTTCTTT
.	TRBV19	TRBJ2-1	TRBD1	CASINRGAGDEQFF	TGTGCCAGTATAAACAGGGGGGCCGGCGATGAGCAGTTCTTC
.	TRBV19	TRBJ1-1	TRBD1	CASSPRDSEAFF	TGTGCCAGTAGCCCCCGGGACAGTGAAGCTTTCTTT